This T cell receptor beta chain was observed in a study of cytomegalovirus exposure and HLA in healthy donors. General study points: It was confirmed in vitro that a few of the CMV-associated chains were specific for CMV antigens. There was a cluster of highly shared sequence variants that was likely a sequencing artifact. Later on, an analysis found that several of the most significant clusters appeared to be linked to common viral pathogens, which included parvovirus B19. Reportedly, a later analysis found an Asian-associated ancestry cluster had fewer N-insertions than the roughly 700-donor mean.

This CDR3 has 17 amino acids. With 0 bases removed from V and 5 bases from J, the gap between germline ends came to 17 bases. Per germline, CDR1 LNHNV and CDR2 YYDKDF (reference sequence). Vbeta (60) and Jbeta (13) primers were used in the PCR. Clones were read by immunoSEQ multiplex PCR, and TCRdb kept only the in-frame ones, dropping some. This table has 150,000 to 200,000 clones, roughly 79% appearing once. This clone was detected only a few times. Its antigen is not known. The sequence came from a woman between 25 and 40 years old in good health and CMV-seropositive. V is TRBV15 and J is TRBJ2-1; D is unclear. Sequencing used PBMCs. Here the CDR3 reads CATSRDGDFANHNEQFF. The CDR3 DNA follows: TGTGCCACCAGCAGAGATGGAGACTTCGCTAACCACAATGAGCAGTTCTTC.